This T cell receptor (beta chain) was sequenced for a study of molecular identifiers for immune sequencing clone quantification. General study points: Reportedly, one cell's Jurkat TCR RNA was detected within 1,100,000 naive CD8 cells.

Listed TCR primers, together with previously described methods, were used for the bulk TCR libraries. TCRdb itself ran the PCR reads through MiXCR, one entry per CDR3 protein. This sample has approximately 630,000 distinct CDR3 sequences; around 25% occur once, and the top ten carry 0.78%. CDR3 size: 16 residues. CDR1 SGDLS and CDR2 YYNGEE come from the germline V gene. Losses at the gene ends were 3 bases for V and 4 bases for J; bases not matched to a gene: 11. Sorting defined naive CD8 T cells as CD8+CD4-CCR7+CD45RA+. For this clonotype: The antigen is not known.

This clonotype was obtained from a human donor in good health. Some libraries in this study had Jurkat cell RNA spiked in. Sequencing was done on a sample of naive CD8+ T cells from blood, with Jurkat cell RNA spiked in. The subset: FACS-sorted CD8+CD4-CCR7+CD45RA+ naive T cells. The chain uses TRBV9 and TRBJ1-2; the match to TRBD1 covers 8 bases. The CDR3 DNA reads as TGTGCCAGCAGCGCATCCCGTGCAGGGGGCGTCTATGGCTACACCTTC. Translating it yields CASSASRAGGVYGYTF.